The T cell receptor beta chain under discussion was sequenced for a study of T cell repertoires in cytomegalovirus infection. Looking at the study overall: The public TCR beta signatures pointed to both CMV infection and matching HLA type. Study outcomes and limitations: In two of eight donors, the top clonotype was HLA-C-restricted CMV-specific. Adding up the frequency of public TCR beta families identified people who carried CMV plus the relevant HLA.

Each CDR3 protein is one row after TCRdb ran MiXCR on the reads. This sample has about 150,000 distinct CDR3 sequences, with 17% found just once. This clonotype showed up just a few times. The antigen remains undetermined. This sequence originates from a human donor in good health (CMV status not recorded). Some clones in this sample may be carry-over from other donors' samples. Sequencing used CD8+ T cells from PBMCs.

The CDR3 coding sequence is TGTGCCAGCAGCAAACAAGTTTTCCAGAACTACGAGCAGTACTTC. It encodes CASSKQVFQNYEQYF. The chain recombines TRBV7-9 with TRBJ2-7; unclear D gene. V was cut by 5 bases and J by 3 bases, with 17 bases left in between. This CDR3 comprises 15 residues. Germline loops: CDR1 SEHNR, CDR2 FQNEAQ (reference sequence). The full variable domain, completed using reference TRBV7-9 and TRBJ2-7, is DTGVSQNPRHKITKRGQNVTFRCDPISEHNRLYWYRQTLGQGPEFLTYFQNEAQLEKSRLLSDRFSAERPKGSFSTLEIQRTEQGDSAMYLCASSKQVFQNYEQYFGPGTRLTVT.